Here is one T cell receptor beta chain with its context. The sample is drawn from a study of CD8+CD57+ T cells in acquired aplastic anemia. Genomic DNA was employed as the template in profiling TCR beta VDJ and CDR3. TCRdb used MiXCR to reprocess the reads, holding one entry per CDR3 protein. The sample has around 190,000 distinct CDR3 sequences, roughly half seen once. Germline CDR1 reads LNHNV; CDR2 reads YYDKDF (reference sequence). The CDR3 length is 13 residues. V was cut by 0 bases and J by 7 bases, with 10 bases left in between. The chain uses TRBV15 and TRBJ2-7, with a weak D call TRBD2 (6 bases). Sequencing was performed on sorted CD4+, CD8+, or CD8+CD57+ T cells (not recorded which) from PBMCs. The clonotype comes from a human donor in good health, serving as a control. The CDR3 is CATSRDIAGEQYV. The CDR3 DNA is TGTGCCACCAGCAGAGATATTGCGGGAGAGCAGTACGTC.